Listed below are T cell receptor beta chains from one sample, sequenced in a study of T cell responses to AZD1222 COVID-19 vaccine. Method: immunoSEQ multiplex PCR; TCRdb's copy keeps in-frame clones and lacks some. The data hold roughly 70,000 clones, with less than 85% observed a single time. The sample was peripheral blood, taken on day 0 of MenACWY control vaccination. These receptors came from an adult in good health. Each CDR3 is given with its conserved first and last residue. The D gene is left open where the match is weak. Rows give clone size only sometimes, using once, few, many, or a class for an expanded clone.

>TRBJ2-7|TRBV29-1|few|TRBD2
CSVAGSRTSGRRLYEQYF
TGCAGCGTTGCAGGTAGCCGGACTAGCGGGAGAAGGCTCTACGAGCAGTACTTC
>TRBJ2-3|TRBV7-9|-|-
CASSLDASTDTQYF
TGTGCCAGCAGCTTAGATGCCAGCACAGATACGCAGTATTTT
>TRBJ1-1|TRBV30|few|-
CAWTWGAMVDPNTEAFF
TGTGCCTGGACCTGGGGGGCCATGGTTGACCCGAACACTGAAGCTTTCTTT
>TRBJ2-7|TRBV7-8|-|-
CASSRMPGEQYF
TGTGCCAGCAGCCGGATGCCTGGCGAGCAGTACTTC
>TRBJ2-2|TRBV10-2|once|-
CASENTGELFF
TGCGCCAGTGAAAACACCGGGGAGCTGTTTTTT
>TRBJ1-6|TRBV30|-|-
CAWRDRVSFYSPLHF
TGTGCCTGGAGGGATAGGGTGAGCTTTTATTCACCCCTCCACTTT
>TRBJ2-1|TRBV27|-|-
CASSLSATLYNEQFF
TGTGCCAGCAGTTTGTCTGCGACGTTGTACAATGAGCAGTTCTTC
>TRBJ1-2|TRBV12-3/TRBV12-4|-|-
CASSLKGLRGYTF
TGTGCCAGCAGTTTAAAAGGGCTCCGGGGCTACACCTTC
>TRBJ2-2|TRBV4-1|-|TRBD2
CASSQLTSGAGELFF
TGCGCCAGCAGCCAACTTACTAGCGGGGCCGGGGAGCTGTTTTTT
>TRBJ1-2|TRBV7-2|once|-
CASSPIISGGANYGYTF
TGTGCCAGCAGCCCAATCATTAGTGGGGGCGCTAACTATGGCTACACCTTC
>TRBJ1-5|TRBV7-8|once|-
CASSLSVGASNQPQHF
TGTGCCAGCAGCTTAAGTGTCGGCGCTAGCAATCAGCCCCAGCATTTT
>TRBJ2-1|TRBV6-2/TRBV6-3|once|-
CASSSPRVSSYNEQFF
TGTGCCAGCAGTTCCCCCAGGGTCAGCTCCTACAATGAGCAGTTCTTC
>TRBJ1-3|TRBV6-5|-|-
CASSSGLSGNTIYF
TGTGCCAGCAGTTCCGGGCTTTCTGGAAACACCATATATTTT
>TRBJ1-4|TRBV11-2|-|TRBD1
CASSFQQGATSEKLFF
TGTGCCAGCAGCTTCCAACAGGGGGCCACGTCTGAAAAACTGTTTTTT
>TRBJ2-7|TRBV5-1|-|-
CASSLQGEGYEQYF
TGCGCCAGCAGCTTACAAGGTGAAGGCTACGAGCAGTACTTC
>TRBJ1-2|TRBV27|-|TRBD1
CASRGDRGESYGYTF
TGTGCCAGCAGGGGGGACAGGGGAGAGTCCTATGGCTACACCTTC
>TRBJ1-1|TRBV11-2|-|-
CASSNRQGRLRAEAFF
TGTGCCAGCAGCAACCGGCAGGGGCGGTTGAGGGCTGAAGCTTTCTTT
>TRBJ1-5|TRBV19|-|-
CASSSFNQPQHF
TGTGCCAGTAGTTCTTTCAATCAGCCCCAGCATTTT
>TRBJ2-7|TRBV5-1|-|TRBD2
CASSVRTSGRATHEQYF
TGCGCCAGCAGCGTCAGGACTAGCGGGAGGGCCACTCACGAGCAGTACTTC
>TRBJ2-1|TRBV28|-|-
CASSGGYGGQFF
TGTGCCAGCAGTGGCGGTTACGGGGGGCAGTTCTTC
>TRBJ2-7|TRBV19|few|TRBD1
CASSSGQGREQYF
TGTGCCAGTAGCTCGGGACAGGGGAGGGAGCAGTACTTC
>TRBJ1-5|TRBV28|once|-
CASSQRERTVYSNQPQHF
TGTGCCAGCAGTCAAAGGGAACGGACAGTTTATAGCAATCAGCCCCAGCATTTT
>TRBJ1-3|TRBV6-5|-|TRBD1
CASRPGQGSGNTIYF
TGTGCCAGCAGACCCGGACAGGGGTCCGGAAACACCATATATTTT
>TRBJ2-7|TRBV28|once|-
CASSLTGPSYEQYF
TGTGCCAGCAGTTTAACAGGGCCTTCCTACGAGCAGTACTTC
>TRBJ1-3|TRBV11-2|-|-
CASSLGLEYSGNTIYF
TGTGCCAGCAGCTTAGGTCTCGAATACTCTGGAAACACCATATATTTT
>TRBJ1-1|TRBV5-1|-|TRBD1
CASSPRDRGRNTEAFF
TGCGCCAGCAGCCCACGGGACAGGGGGCGGAACACTGAAGCTTTCTTT
>TRBJ1-2|TRBV2|few|-
CARRRTGTRGYTF
TGTGCCAGGAGACGGACCGGGACGCGGGGCTACACCTTC
>TRBJ2-7|TRBV5-1|-|-
CASSSEPPRQGLGYEQYF
TGCGCCAGCAGCTCAGAACCACCCCGCCAGGGCTTGGGCTACGAGCAGTACTTC
>TRBJ1-5|TRBV7-2|-|-
CASSLGGGGQPQHF
TGTGCCAGCAGCTTAGGCGGAGGTGGTCAGCCCCAGCATTTT
>TRBJ2-7|TRBV7-2|once|-
CASSFGRYYEQYF
TGTGCCAGCAGCTTTGGCAGGTACTACGAGCAGTACTTC
>TRBJ1-4|TRBV4-2|-|-
CASSQDLWGKEKLFF
TGTGCCAGCAGCCAAGATCTTTGGGGGAAAGAAAAACTGTTTTTT
>TRBJ2-1|TRBV9|-|-
CASSVGDFEANEQFF
TGTGCCAGCAGCGTAGGAGACTTCGAGGCCAATGAGCAGTTCTTC
>TRBJ2-7|TRBV19|once|-
CASRTRGGEQYF
TGTGCCAGTAGGACCCGAGGTGGCGAGCAGTACTTC
>TRBJ2-2|TRBV7-2|-|-
CASSLGLVWDTGELFF
TGTGCCAGCAGCTTAGGACTAGTATGGGACACCGGGGAGCTGTTTTTT
>TRBJ1-5|TRBV6-5|-|TRBD1
CASSFGTGNQPQHF
TGTGCCAGCAGTTTTGGGACAGGAAATCAGCCCCAGCATTTT